This TCR beta chain was sequenced in a study of shared clonotypes between healthy human individuals. About the research overall: Each donor contributed plates that comprised three CD4 naive, three CD4 memory, two CD8 naive and one CD8 memory. The study, taken as a whole, reports: Generation probability values for non-shared clonotypes were lower than those for clonotypes shared by all four donors.

Worth noting for this clone: Its target is unknown. This same CDR3 is encoded by further DNA sequences in the sample.

Only in-frame clones appear in the TCRdb table, and some are missing; sequencing was by immunoSEQ multiplex PCR. The top ten hold around 0.13% of the sample, which has some 2,000,000 clones, roughly 94% seen once. The split of CD4+ cells yielded CD45RA+ naive and CD45RA-negative memory subsets. Germline lookup yields CDR1 SGHRS and CDR2 YFSETQ. CDR3 length equals 14 residues. V lost 0 bases to trimming and J lost 7 bases, with 8 bases between them. Sequences were obtained from naive CD4+ T cells sorted from blood. Subset noted: CD45RA+ positively selected. The TCR sequence derives from a young man in good health. This chain links TRBV5-1 with TRBJ1-6; no clear D. In DNA, the CDR3 is TGCGCCAGCAGCTTGGACGGACTCAATTCACCCCTCCACTTT. Its protein product is CASSLDGLNSPLHF.